This TCR beta chain was sequenced in a study of radiation and T cells in renal cell carcinoma. Time point: blood 4 weeks post-SBRT, at nephrectomy. Treatment given: 15 Gy SBRT to primary tumor, nephrectomy 4 weeks later. Nephrectomy followed 15 Gy stereotactic body radiation by 4 weeks. Germline V lookup: CDR1 MDHEN, CDR2 SYDVKM. Deletions cut 2 bases from V and 8 bases from J, with 12 bases between. CDR3 size: 14 residues. Sequenced by immunoSEQ multiplex PCR; TCRdb stores in-frame clones only, minus some. This sample has some 80,000 clones, with around four fifths found just once. This receptor was identified in a woman aged 55 to 70 with renal cell carcinoma. The rearrangement joins TRBV28 to TRBJ1-4, with D maybe TRBD1 (5 bases). Sequencing used blood, obtained from a patient whose treatment included radiotherapy and nephrectomy. The CDR3 here is CASSLRQNMEKLFF. The DNA of the CDR3 is TGTGCCAGCAGTTTACGACAGAATATGGAAAAACTGTTTTTT. Drawing the rest from reference TRBV28 and TRBJ1-4, the complete variable domain is DVKVTQSSRYLVKRTGEKVFLECVQDMDHENMFWYRQDPGLGLRLIYFSYDVKMKEKGDIPEGYSVSREKKERFSLILESASTNQTSMYLCASSLRQNMEKLFFGSGTQLSVL.